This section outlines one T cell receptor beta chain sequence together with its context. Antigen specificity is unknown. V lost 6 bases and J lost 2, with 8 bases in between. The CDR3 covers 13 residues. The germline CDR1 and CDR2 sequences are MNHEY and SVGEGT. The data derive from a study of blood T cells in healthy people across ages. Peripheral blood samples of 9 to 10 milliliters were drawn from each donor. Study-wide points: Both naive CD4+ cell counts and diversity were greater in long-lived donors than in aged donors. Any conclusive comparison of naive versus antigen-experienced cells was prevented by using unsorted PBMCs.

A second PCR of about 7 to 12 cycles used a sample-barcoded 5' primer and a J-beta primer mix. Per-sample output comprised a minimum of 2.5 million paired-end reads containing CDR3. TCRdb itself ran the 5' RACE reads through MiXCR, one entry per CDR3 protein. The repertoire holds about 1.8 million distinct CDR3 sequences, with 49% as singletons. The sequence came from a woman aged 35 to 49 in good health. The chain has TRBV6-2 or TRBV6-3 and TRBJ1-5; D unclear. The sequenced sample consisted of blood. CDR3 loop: CASRRPGNQPQHF. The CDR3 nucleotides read TGTGCCAGCAGACGCCCGGGCAATCAGCCCCAGCATTTT.